Shown below are 3 T cell receptor beta chains from a single sample sequenced in a study of response to subunit inactivated influenza vaccine. TCRdb reanalysed the RT-PCR reads using MiXCR and keeps one entry per CDR3 protein. The sample shows under 200,000 distinct CDR3 sequences, about 11% of them seen only once. The sample in question was non-naive T cells sorted from PBMCs, obtained about 40 days after vaccination. These receptor sequences come from a man aged 50 or older who received an inactivated influenza vaccine.

The chain uses TRBV28 and TRBJ1-2; 8 nucleotides agree with TRBD1. Germline V gene sequence: CDR1 MDHEN, CDR2 SYDVKM. V was pared by 3 bases and J by 6 bases, with 6 bases of the junction left unmatched. This CDR3 spans 14 amino acids. The CDR3 sequence: CASSFIDRGNGYTF. In nucleotides, the CDR3 is TGTGCCAGCAGTTTTATCGACAGGGGAAATGGCTACACCTTC.

This clonotype was counted at least ten times. CDR3 in amino acids: CASSLVALGGGSPLHF. The CDR3 DNA follows: TGTGCCAGCAGCTTAGTAGCCCTAGGTGGCGGGTCACCCCTCCACTTT. The V and J genes are TRBV11-2 and TRBJ1-6; D unclear. Germline CDR1 and CDR2: SGHAT and FQNNGV. V was shortened by 1 base and J by 10 bases, with 17 bases between the two germline ends. The CDR3 runs to 16 residues.

This clonotype was seen a handful of times. V and J are TRBV11-2 and TRBJ2-7, with D possibly matching TRBD2 (5 bases). V shed 0 bases and J shed 6 bases, with 18 bases lying between them. CDR3 length equals 16 residues. Germline V CDR1 and CDR2: SGHAT, FQNNGV. The CDR3 here is CASSLDQVWGVIEQYF. The CDR3 DNA is TGTGCCAGCAGCTTAGATCAGGTTTGGGGAGTGATCGAGCAGTACTTC.